This is a list of T cell receptor beta chains from one sample in a study of T cell responses to AZD1222 COVID-19 vaccine. Here immunoSEQ multiplex PCR was the method, and the copy in TCRdb shows in-frame clones only, minus some. The data hold 200,000 or so clones, with about 94% observed a single time. The specimen was peripheral blood, collected 28 days after the second AZD1222 dose. The receptors were sampled from an adult who received the AZD1222 COVID-19 vaccine. Both conserved end residues are part of each CDR3. A D gene is named only where the DNA matches it firmly. The size field is filled for only some rows; it gives once, few, many or a size class.

d_call: TRBD1; clone_size: .; j_call: TRBJ1-1; v_call: TRBV6-5; cdr3_nt: TGTGCCAGCAGATCACAGGGGAGGACTGAAGCTTTCTTT; cdr3_aa: CASRSQGRTEAFF
d_call: .; clone_size: .; j_call: TRBJ1-1; v_call: TRBV10-3; cdr3_nt: TGTGCCATCAGGGGCCAGGGAACCAGCATCACTGAAGCTTTCTTT; cdr3_aa: CAIRGQGTSITEAFF
d_call: TRBD1; clone_size: .; j_call: TRBJ2-2; v_call: TRBV13; cdr3_nt: TGTGCCAGCAGCCCCGCCGGGACAGGGCCCGGGGAGCTGTTTTTT; cdr3_aa: CASSPAGTGPGELFF
d_call: .; clone_size: .; j_call: TRBJ1-5; v_call: TRBV7-9; cdr3_nt: TGTGCCAGCAGCCCACTCGAGTGGGGTGGCAATCAGCCCCAGCATTTT; cdr3_aa: CASSPLEWGGNQPQHF
d_call: .; clone_size: .; j_call: TRBJ1-3; v_call: TRBV12-3/TRBV12-4; cdr3_nt: TGTGTCAGCAGTTTGTCCGGAAACACCATATATTTT; cdr3_aa: CVSSLSGNTIYF
d_call: .; clone_size: .; j_call: TRBJ2-3; v_call: TRBV5-6; cdr3_nt: TGTGCCAGCAGCTTGGGGGGCGCAAGGGCAGATACGCAGTATTTT; cdr3_aa: CASSLGGARADTQYF
d_call: .; clone_size: .; j_call: TRBJ1-1; v_call: TRBV19; cdr3_nt: TGTGCCAGTAGTAACCTCCGATACACTGAAGCTTTCTTT; cdr3_aa: CASSNLRYTEAFF
d_call: .; clone_size: .; j_call: TRBJ1-6; v_call: TRBV3-1/TRBV3-2; cdr3_nt: TGTGCCAGCAGCCTTCAAGAGGGGGTAGGCTCACCCCTCCACTTT; cdr3_aa: CASSLQEGVGSPLHF
d_call: .; clone_size: .; j_call: TRBJ1-2; v_call: TRBV27; cdr3_nt: TGTGCCAGCAGTACCCGGACCGTCGACCTCTATGGCTACACCTTC; cdr3_aa: CASSTRTVDLYGYTF
d_call: TRBD1; clone_size: .; j_call: TRBJ2-2; v_call: TRBV7-8; cdr3_nt: TGTGCCAGCACCCAGGGACAGGGTGGGACCGGGGAGCTGTTTTTT; cdr3_aa: CASTQGQGGTGELFF
d_call: .; clone_size: .; j_call: TRBJ1-5; v_call: TRBV11-2; cdr3_nt: TGTGCCAGCAGCTTAGGTTGGGGTAGCAATCAGCCCCAGCATTTT; cdr3_aa: CASSLGWGSNQPQHF
d_call: .; clone_size: .; j_call: TRBJ2-2; v_call: TRBV7-3; cdr3_nt: TGTGCCAGCAGCCGAAGTCTTCGGGGCAACACCGGGGAGCTGTTTTTT; cdr3_aa: CASSRSLRGNTGELFF
d_call: .; clone_size: .; j_call: TRBJ1-2; v_call: TRBV6-6; cdr3_nt: TGTGCCAGCAGTTACATGGGCGCTGGCTACACCTTC; cdr3_aa: CASSYMGAGYTF
d_call: .; clone_size: .; j_call: TRBJ1-3; v_call: TRBV5-1; cdr3_nt: TGCGCCAGCAGCTTGGGGTCCTCTGGAAACACCATATATTTT; cdr3_aa: CASSLGSSGNTIYF
d_call: .; clone_size: .; j_call: TRBJ1-4; v_call: TRBV2; cdr3_nt: TGTGCCAGCAGTTATGGACTTAGGGATGAAAAACTGTTTTTT; cdr3_aa: CASSYGLRDEKLFF
d_call: TRBD1; clone_size: .; j_call: TRBJ1-1; v_call: TRBV19; cdr3_nt: TGTGCCAGTAGTATCCGGAGGGGGCCGTCCGCTGAAGCTTTCTTT; cdr3_aa: CASSIRRGPSAEAFF
d_call: TRBD1; clone_size: .; j_call: TRBJ1-5; v_call: TRBV6-5; cdr3_nt: TGTGCCAGCAGGCGGACAGGGGTGAGCAATCAGCCCCAGCATTTT; cdr3_aa: CASRRTGVSNQPQHF
d_call: TRBD1; clone_size: once; j_call: TRBJ1-6; v_call: TRBV7-6; cdr3_nt: TGTGCCAGCAGCTATTCGACAGGGGGGTTCGATCATTCACCCCTCCACTTT; cdr3_aa: CASSYSTGGFDHSPLHF
d_call: .; clone_size: .; j_call: TRBJ1-2; v_call: TRBV2; cdr3_nt: TGTGCCAGCAGTGAAATGGGTTTTGGTGGCTACACCTTC; cdr3_aa: CASSEMGFGGYTF
d_call: .; clone_size: .; j_call: TRBJ1-2; v_call: TRBV10-3; cdr3_nt: TGTGCCATCAGTGAGTCGAGCCGGAGGGATGGCTACACCTTC; cdr3_aa: CAISESSRRDGYTF
d_call: .; clone_size: .; j_call: TRBJ1-5; v_call: TRBV5-5; cdr3_nt: TGTGCCAGCAGCTTTTCGGGCAGGGCGGATCAGCCCCAGCATTTT; cdr3_aa: CASSFSGRADQPQHF
d_call: .; clone_size: .; j_call: TRBJ2-6; v_call: TRBV18; cdr3_nt: TGTGCCAGCTCACAGGGGGGTCAGGCAAGCTCTGGGGCCAACGTCCTGACTTTC; cdr3_aa: CASSQGGQASSGANVLTF
d_call: .; clone_size: .; j_call: TRBJ1-5; v_call: TRBV19; cdr3_nt: TGTGCCAGTAGTCCCCCTGGTGCGGGCGGTGGACAGCCCCAGCATTTT; cdr3_aa: CASSPPGAGGGQPQHF
d_call: TRBD1; clone_size: once; j_call: TRBJ1-5; v_call: TRBV7-6; cdr3_nt: TGTGCCAGCAGCTTAGGCGTCGACAGGGGAGTTCAGCCCCAGCATTTT; cdr3_aa: CASSLGVDRGVQPQHF
d_call: .; clone_size: .; j_call: TRBJ1-6; v_call: TRBV10-3; cdr3_nt: TGTGCCATCAGTGAGTCTCCGGGACTGACGTCAAATGGTTCACCCCTCCACTTT; cdr3_aa: CAISESPGLTSNGSPLHF
d_call: .; clone_size: .; j_call: TRBJ2-6; v_call: TRBV2; cdr3_nt: TGTGCCAGCACCGTCGACTCTGGGGCCAACGTCCTGACTTTC; cdr3_aa: CASTVDSGANVLTF
d_call: .; clone_size: .; j_call: TRBJ1-2; v_call: TRBV3-1/TRBV3-2; cdr3_nt: TGTGCCAGCAGCCAATCCTCAGGGTTGGCTGGCTACACCTTC; cdr3_aa: CASSQSSGLAGYTF
d_call: TRBD1; clone_size: .; j_call: TRBJ2-1; v_call: TRBV9; cdr3_nt: TGTGCCAGCAGCGCTCAACAGGGGGCTGAGCAGTTCTTC; cdr3_aa: CASSAQQGAEQFF
d_call: .; clone_size: .; j_call: TRBJ2-3; v_call: TRBV11-2; cdr3_nt: TGTGCCAGCAGCTTCCTCGGGACGGGCGAAGGGAATACGCAGTATTTT; cdr3_aa: CASSFLGTGEGNTQYF
d_call: .; clone_size: .; j_call: TRBJ1-6; v_call: TRBV21-1; cdr3_nt: TGTGCCAGCAGCAAACAGGCGACATATAATTCACCCCTCCACTTT; cdr3_aa: CASSKQATYNSPLHF
d_call: .; clone_size: .; j_call: TRBJ1-2; v_call: TRBV18; cdr3_nt: TGTGCCAGCTCACCACTGGGCACAAACTATGGCTACACCTTC; cdr3_aa: CASSPLGTNYGYTF
d_call: TRBD2; clone_size: .; j_call: TRBJ2-1; v_call: TRBV12-3/TRBV12-4; cdr3_nt: TGTGCCAGCAGTCCCCCGTCAGCGGGGAGGCAGTTCTTC; cdr3_aa: CASSPPSAGRQFF
d_call: .; clone_size: once; j_call: TRBJ1-2; v_call: TRBV12-5; cdr3_nt: TGTGCTAGTGGCTTTGCTGGGCGGGTAATAGATGGCTACACCTTC; cdr3_aa: CASGFAGRVIDGYTF
d_call: TRBD2; clone_size: .; j_call: TRBJ2-7; v_call: TRBV11-3; cdr3_nt: TGTGCCAGCAGCCCTAGCGGGGAGTCCTACGAGCAGTACTTC; cdr3_aa: CASSPSGESYEQYF
d_call: TRBD1; clone_size: .; j_call: TRBJ1-3; v_call: TRBV5-1; cdr3_nt: TGCGCCAGCCAGGACAGGGCGGGCTCTGGAAACACCATATATTTT; cdr3_aa: CASQDRAGSGNTIYF
d_call: TRBD1; clone_size: .; j_call: TRBJ1-1; v_call: TRBV7-9; cdr3_nt: TGTGCCAGCAGCCGGGGACAGGGGGTGTTCACTGAAGCTTTCTTT; cdr3_aa: CASSRGQGVFTEAFF
d_call: .; clone_size: .; j_call: TRBJ1-5; v_call: TRBV7-8; cdr3_nt: TGTGCCAGCAGTTTTGGGGGACGGGCTAGCAATCAGCCCCAGCATTTT; cdr3_aa: CASSFGGRASNQPQHF
d_call: TRBD1; clone_size: .; j_call: TRBJ1-2; v_call: TRBV29-1; cdr3_nt: TGCAGCGTTGAACCGGGACAGGGGGCTGATGAAGGCTATGGCTACACCTTC; cdr3_aa: CSVEPGQGADEGYGYTF
d_call: TRBD1; clone_size: .; j_call: TRBJ2-5; v_call: TRBV6-5; cdr3_nt: TGTGCCAGCAGTTCCCCCGACAGGGGGGGTTGGGAGACCCAGTACTTC; cdr3_aa: CASSSPDRGGWETQYF
d_call: .; clone_size: .; j_call: TRBJ1-3; v_call: TRBV7-2; cdr3_nt: TGTGCCAGCAGCTTTCACGACTGGGGCTCTGGAAACACCATATATTTT; cdr3_aa: CASSFHDWGSGNTIYF
d_call: .; clone_size: .; j_call: TRBJ2-7; v_call: TRBV6-5; cdr3_nt: TGTGCCAGCAGGGGAGGACTGGACGGGTCCTACGAGCAGTACTTC; cdr3_aa: CASRGGLDGSYEQYF
d_call: .; clone_size: .; j_call: TRBJ1-1; v_call: TRBV6-5; cdr3_nt: TGTGCCAGCGGGAACACTGAAGCTTTCTTT; cdr3_aa: CASGNTEAFF
d_call: .; clone_size: .; j_call: TRBJ2-3; v_call: TRBV7-3; cdr3_nt: TGTGCCAGCGGAATGGCTAGCTCGGGGACAGATACGCAGTATTTT; cdr3_aa: CASGMASSGTDTQYF
d_call: .; clone_size: .; j_call: TRBJ2-7; v_call: TRBV3-1/TRBV3-2; cdr3_nt: TGTGCCAGCAGCCGCGGGACTCTCAAGTCCTACGAGCAGTACTTC; cdr3_aa: CASSRGTLKSYEQYF
d_call: .; clone_size: .; j_call: TRBJ1-5; v_call: TRBV2; cdr3_nt: TGTGCCAGCAGTAGGACAGATAATAGCAATCAGCCCCAGCATTTT; cdr3_aa: CASSRTDNSNQPQHF
d_call: .; clone_size: .; j_call: TRBJ1-2; v_call: TRBV3-1/TRBV3-2; cdr3_nt: TGTGCCAGCAGCCAAGGGGGCGGGACAACTAACTATGGCTACACCTTC; cdr3_aa: CASSQGGGTTNYGYTF
d_call: TRBD1; clone_size: .; j_call: TRBJ1-1; v_call: TRBV6-2/TRBV6-3; cdr3_nt: TGTGCCAGCAGTCGCGACAGGGGTGGAGCTTTCTTT; cdr3_aa: CASSRDRGGAFF
d_call: .; clone_size: .; j_call: TRBJ2-3; v_call: TRBV4-1; cdr3_nt: TGCGCCAGCAGCCAAGATTGGGTGACCGTTACTACAGATACGCAGTATTTT; cdr3_aa: CASSQDWVTVTTDTQYF
d_call: .; clone_size: .; j_call: TRBJ1-1; v_call: TRBV11-3; cdr3_nt: TGTGCCAGCGCGGCGGGGATGAACACTGAAGCTTTCTTT; cdr3_aa: CASAAGMNTEAFF
d_call: TRBD1; clone_size: once; j_call: TRBJ1-6; v_call: TRBV3-1/TRBV3-2; cdr3_nt: TGTGCCAGCAGCCAATCGGACAGGGCGAATTCACCCCTCCACTTT; cdr3_aa: CASSQSDRANSPLHF
d_call: .; clone_size: .; j_call: TRBJ1-1; v_call: TRBV4-1; cdr3_nt: TGCGCCAGCAGCCAAGAGGCAGGAATGAACACTGAAGCTTTCTTT; cdr3_aa: CASSQEAGMNTEAFF
d_call: TRBD1; clone_size: .; j_call: TRBJ1-2; v_call: TRBV6-5; cdr3_nt: TGTGCCAGCAGCCTCCAGACAGGGGTAAAGGGCTACACCTTC; cdr3_aa: CASSLQTGVKGYTF
d_call: .; clone_size: .; j_call: TRBJ1-5; v_call: TRBV19; cdr3_nt: TGTGCCAGTATTAACATTGGACAGTCCAATCAGCCCCAGCATTTT; cdr3_aa: CASINIGQSNQPQHF
d_call: TRBD2; clone_size: .; j_call: TRBJ2-5; v_call: TRBV9; cdr3_nt: TGTGCCAGCAGCGCCGGACTAGCGGGGGTGACCCAAGAGACCCAGTACTTC; cdr3_aa: CASSAGLAGVTQETQYF
d_call: .; clone_size: .; j_call: TRBJ1-5; v_call: TRBV11-1; cdr3_nt: TGTGCCAGCAGCTTTAATCCGAGTCAGCCCCAGCATTTT; cdr3_aa: CASSFNPSQPQHF
d_call: TRBD1; clone_size: .; j_call: TRBJ1-4; v_call: TRBV5-8; cdr3_nt: TGTGCCAGCAGCTTGGGTGGGACAGCGATCGACTTT; cdr3_aa: CASSLGGTAIDF
d_call: .; clone_size: .; j_call: TRBJ2-3; v_call: TRBV6-4; cdr3_nt: TGTGCCAGCAAGTCTAGGCAGACCACAGATACGCAGTATTTT; cdr3_aa: CASKSRQTTDTQYF
d_call: .; clone_size: .; j_call: TRBJ1-2; v_call: TRBV3-1/TRBV3-2; cdr3_nt: TGTGCCAGCAGCCAAGATTCCGTCTCCTATGGCTACACCTTC; cdr3_aa: CASSQDSVSYGYTF
d_call: .; clone_size: .; j_call: TRBJ1-1; v_call: TRBV27; cdr3_nt: TGTGCCAGCAGTGGCAGGTCGGGAACTGAAGCTTTCTTT; cdr3_aa: CASSGRSGTEAFF